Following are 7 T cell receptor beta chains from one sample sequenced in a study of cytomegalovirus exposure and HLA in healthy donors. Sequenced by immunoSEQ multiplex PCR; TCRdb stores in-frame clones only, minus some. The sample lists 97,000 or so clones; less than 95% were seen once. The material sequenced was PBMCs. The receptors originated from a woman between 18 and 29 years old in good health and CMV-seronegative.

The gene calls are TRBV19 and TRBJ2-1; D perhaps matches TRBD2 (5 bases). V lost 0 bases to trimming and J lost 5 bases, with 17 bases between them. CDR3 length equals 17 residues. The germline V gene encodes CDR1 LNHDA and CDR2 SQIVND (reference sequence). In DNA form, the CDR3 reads TGTGCCAGTAGTATAGACGGGGTGAGGGCAGACCACAATGAGCAGTTCTTC. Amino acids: CASSIDGVRADHNEQFF. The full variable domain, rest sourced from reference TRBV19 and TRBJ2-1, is DGGITQSPKYLFRKEGQNVTLSCEQNLNHDAMYWYRQDPGQGLRLIYYSQIVNDFQKGDIAEGYSVSREKKESFPLTVTSAQKNPTAFYLCASSIDGVRADHNEQFFGPGTRLTVL.

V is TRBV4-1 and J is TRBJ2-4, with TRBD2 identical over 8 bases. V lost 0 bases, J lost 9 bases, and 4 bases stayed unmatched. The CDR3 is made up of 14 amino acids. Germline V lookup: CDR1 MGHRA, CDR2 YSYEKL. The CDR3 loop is CASSQDPGLAIQYF. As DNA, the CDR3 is TGCGCCAGCAGCCAAGATCCCGGACTAGCCATTCAGTACTTC.

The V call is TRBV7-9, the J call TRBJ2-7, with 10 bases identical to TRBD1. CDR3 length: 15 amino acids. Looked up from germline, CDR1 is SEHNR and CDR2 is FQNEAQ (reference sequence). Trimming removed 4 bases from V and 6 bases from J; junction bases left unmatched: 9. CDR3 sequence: CASSSTTGGVGEQYF. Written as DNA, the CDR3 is TGTGCCAGCAGCTCGACGACAGGGGGCGTTGGCGAGCAGTACTTC.

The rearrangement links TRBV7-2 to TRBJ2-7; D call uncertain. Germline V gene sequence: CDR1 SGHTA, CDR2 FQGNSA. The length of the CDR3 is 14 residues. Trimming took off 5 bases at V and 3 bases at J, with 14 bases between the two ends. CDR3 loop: CASSLPTGFYEQYF. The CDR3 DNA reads TGTGCCAGCAGCCTCCCCACCGGGTTCTACGAGCAGTACTTC.

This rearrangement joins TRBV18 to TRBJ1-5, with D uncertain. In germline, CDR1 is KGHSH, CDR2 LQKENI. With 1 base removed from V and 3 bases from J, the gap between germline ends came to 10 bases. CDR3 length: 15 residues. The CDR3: CASSPLAGHNQPQHF. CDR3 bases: TGTGCCAGCTCACCACTGGCAGGTCACAATCAGCCCCAGCATTTT.

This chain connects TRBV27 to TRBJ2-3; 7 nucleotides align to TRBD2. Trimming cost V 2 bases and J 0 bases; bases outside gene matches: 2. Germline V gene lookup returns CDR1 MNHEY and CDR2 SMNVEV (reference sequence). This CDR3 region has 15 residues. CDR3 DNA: TGTGCCAGCAGTTTACGGCGGGAGAGCACAGATACGCAGTATTTT. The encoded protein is CASSLRRESTDTQYF.

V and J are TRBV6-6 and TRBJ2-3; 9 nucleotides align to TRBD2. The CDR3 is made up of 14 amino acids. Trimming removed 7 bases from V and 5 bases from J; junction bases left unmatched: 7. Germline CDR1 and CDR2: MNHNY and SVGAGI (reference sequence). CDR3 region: CASTGGGAGDTQYF. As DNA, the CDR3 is TGTGCCAGCACCGGCGGGGGGGCCGGAGATACGCAGTATTTT.